This entry is about one T cell receptor (beta chain). Its cognate antigen is unknown. TCRdb's table, derived via immunoSEQ multiplex PCR, lists solely in-frame clones and lacks some. The table includes around 68,000 clones, 80% to 90% detected once. Per germline, CDR1 SGHNT and CDR2 YYREEE (reference sequence). The CDR3 covers 16 residues. The ends lost 3 bases at V and 0 bases at J; junction bases unmatched: 6. This record belongs to a study of siplizumab effects on memory and regulatory T cells. General study points: Naive T cells appeared more diverse than memory cells and seemed to be major alloresponse contributors.

The chain links TRBV5-4 to TRBJ1-3; 7 positions match TRBD1. The receptor's source is a human donor in good health. Sequenced: Tregs sorted from blood. CDR3 residues: CASSWTGTVSGNTIYF. The CDR3 nucleotides read TGTGCCAGCAGCTGGACCGGGACAGTCTCTGGAAACACCATATATTTT. Full variable domain (rest looked up from reference TRBV5-4 and TRBJ1-3): ETGVTQSPTHLIKTRGQQVTLRCSSQSGHNTVSWYQQALGQGPQFIFQYYREEENGRGNFPPRFSGLQFPNYSSELNVNALELDDSALYLCASSWTGTVSGNTIYFGEGSWLTVV.